These T cell receptor beta chains were read from a single sample in a study of shared clonotypes between healthy human individuals. Profiling relied on immunoSEQ multiplex PCR, and the TCRdb table lists in-frame clones only, not all of them. The sample lists roughly 1,000,000 clones; about 80% were seen once. Material: memory CD4+ T cells from PBMCs. The origin of the receptors is a man in his late teens or twenties in good health. Some clones in this sample may be carry-over from other donors' samples. The CDR3 runs from the conserved cysteine through the conserved F or W. The order of the fields is CDR3 protein, CDR3 DNA, J gene, clone size, D gene, V gene. The D gene is left open where the match is weak. Size values are once, few and many counts, or a class for expanded clones, and some rows have none.

CDR3: CASSLERSLCGYTF; DNA: TGTGCCAGCAGCTTAGAACGTTCTCTGTGTGGCTACACCTTC; J: TRBJ1-2; size: .; D: .; V: TRBV11-3
CDR3: CASSASPTENTEAFF; DNA: TGTGCCAGCAGCGCGAGTCCCACAGAGAACACTGAAGCTTTCTTT; J: TRBJ1-1; size: .; D: .; V: TRBV5-4
CDR3: CASSVGSGPNQPQHF; DNA: TGTGCCAGCAGCGTAGGGTCAGGTCCAAATCAGCCCCAGCATTTT; J: TRBJ1-5; size: once; D: .; V: TRBV9
CDR3: CASSFWEAGELFF; DNA: TGTGCCAGCAGTTTTTGGGAGGCCGGGGAGCTGTTTTTT; J: TRBJ2-2; size: few; D: .; V: TRBV27
CDR3: CASSPGLAASTDTQYF; DNA: TGCGCCAGCAGCCCGGGACTAGCGGCTAGCACAGATACGCAGTATTTT; J: TRBJ2-3; size: .; D: TRBD2; V: TRBV4-1
CDR3: CASSHPERGIKGYNEQFF; DNA: TGCGCCAGCAGCCACCCAGAGCGGGGTATAAAGGGGTACAATGAGCAGTTCTTC; J: TRBJ2-1; size: .; D: TRBD2; V: TRBV4-1
CDR3: CASSEMKVWATGSFF; DNA: .; J: TRBJ1-1; size: once; D: .; V: TRBV6-1
CDR3: CASSLGLAGDTQYF; DNA: TGTGCCAGCAGCCTCGGACTAGCTGGGGATACGCAGTATTTT; J: TRBJ2-3; size: .; D: TRBD2; V: TRBV7-2
CDR3: CASSLNPTGRETQYF; DNA: TGTGCCAGCAGCCTAAACCCGACAGGGCGCGAGACCCAGTACTTC; J: TRBJ2-5; size: once; D: TRBD1; V: TRBV7-7
CDR3: CASSQEGAQGRNYGYTF; DNA: TGCGCCAGCAGCCAGGAAGGGGCACAGGGTAGAAACTATGGCTACACCTTC; J: TRBJ1-2; size: .; D: .; V: TRBV4-1
CDR3: CASSRAREVTEAFF; DNA: TGTGCCAGCAGCCGGGCCCGGGAGGTCACTGAAGCTTTCTTT; J: TRBJ1-1; size: .; D: .; V: TRBV6-1
CDR3: CASSDGTGGLYEQYF; DNA: TGTGCCAGCAGCGACGGGACAGGGGGCCTTTACGAGCAGTACTTC; J: TRBJ2-7; size: many; D: TRBD1; V: TRBV11-1
CDR3: CASSSRIRFSAGPHNEQFF; DNA: TGCGCCAGCAGCTCCCGCATTCGATTCTCAGCGGGGCCCCACAATGAGCAGTTCTTC; J: TRBJ2-1; size: .; D: TRBD2; V: TRBV5-1
CDR3: CASSSRGSGANVLTF; DNA: TGTGCCAGCAGCTCCAGGGGGTCTGGGGCCAACGTCCTGACTTTC; J: TRBJ2-6; size: .; D: TRBD1; V: TRBV7-9
CDR3: CASGTGGITDTQYF; DNA: TGCGCCAGCGGGACAGGGGGCATTACAGATACGCAGTATTTT; J: TRBJ2-3; size: .; D: TRBD1; V: TRBV5-1
CDR3: CASSQGGLAVFRDTQYF; DNA: TGCGCCAGCAGCCAAGGTGGGCTAGCGGTCTTCCGGGATACGCAGTATTTT; J: TRBJ2-3; size: .; D: TRBD2; V: TRBV4-1
CDR3: CASSYGGGTTEAFF; DNA: TGTGCCAGCAGCTACGGAGGGGGGACGACTGAAGCTTTCTTT; J: TRBJ1-1; size: .; D: .; V: TRBV7-3
CDR3: CASSDTGREKLFF; DNA: TGTGCCAGCAGTGACACGGGGCGCGAAAAACTGTTTTTT; J: TRBJ1-4; size: .; D: .; V: TRBV2
CDR3: CATRGDRSREQYF; DNA: TGTGCCACCAGAGGGGACAGATCTCGTGAGCAGTACTTC; J: TRBJ2-7; size: once; D: TRBD1; V: TRBV6-5
CDR3: CSVGPQLNTEAFF; DNA: TGCAGCGTTGGGCCACAGCTGAACACTGAAGCTTTCTTT; J: TRBJ1-1; size: few; D: .; V: TRBV29-1
CDR3: CASEGTHNNEQFF; DNA: TGTGCCAGCGAGGGGACACATAACAATGAGCAGTTCTTC; J: TRBJ2-1; size: many; D: .; V: TRBV2
CDR3: CASRPNREVYEQYF; DNA: TGTGCCAGCCGCCCAAATAGGGAGGTCTACGAGCAGTACTTC; J: TRBJ2-7; size: .; D: .; V: TRBV2
CDR3: CASSIDWSPGNQPQHF; DNA: TGTGCCAGTAGTATAGATTGGTCACCGGGCAATCAGCCCCAGCATTTT; J: TRBJ1-5; size: once; D: .; V: TRBV19
CDR3: CASSVAPRVEQFF; DNA: TGTGCCAGCAGCGTAGCTCCGAGGGTTGAGCAGTTCTTC; J: TRBJ2-1; size: .; D: .; V: TRBV9
CDR3: CASSLVPGNTEAFF; DNA: TGCGCCAGCAGCTTGGTTCCGGGGAACACTGAAGCTTTCTTT; J: TRBJ1-1; size: .; D: .; V: TRBV5-1
CDR3: CASSLTLPADTQYF; DNA: TGCGCCAGCAGCTTGACCCTGCCTGCGGATACGCAGTATTTT; J: TRBJ2-3; size: .; D: .; V: TRBV5-1
CDR3: CASSLGGTTYEQYF; DNA: TGTGCCAGCAGCTTGGGTGGGACAACCTACGAGCAGTACTTC; J: TRBJ2-7; size: .; D: .; V: TRBV5-5
CDR3: CACPLPGTSGRALRVNEQFF; DNA: TGTGCCTGTCCACTTCCCGGGACTAGCGGGAGGGCCCTGCGAGTGAATGAGCAGTTCTTC; J: TRBJ2-1; size: few; D: TRBD2; V: TRBV30
CDR3: CASSPVALQETQYF; DNA: TGTGCCAGCAGTCCGGTAGCTTTGCAGGAGACCCAGTACTTC; J: TRBJ2-5; size: few; D: .; V: TRBV27
CDR3: CASSRGQGSTGELFF; DNA: TGTGCCAGCAGTAGGGGACAGGGTAGCACCGGGGAGCTGTTTTTT; J: TRBJ2-2; size: .; D: TRBD1; V: TRBV7-6
CDR3: CASSQDAGGAAHTDTQYF; DNA: TGCGCCAGCAGCCAAGATGCGGGTGGAGCGGCGCACACAGATACGCAGTATTTT; J: TRBJ2-3; size: .; D: .; V: TRBV4-1
CDR3: CASSPGGRATYEQYF; DNA: TGTGCCAGCTCACCAGGCGGCAGGGCCACCTACGAGCAGTACTTC; J: TRBJ2-7; size: .; D: .; V: TRBV18
CDR3: CASSSQGYGYTF; DNA: TGTGCCAGCAGTAGTCAGGGATATGGCTACACCTTC; J: TRBJ1-2; size: .; D: .; V: TRBV2
CDR3: CASRRYRTLGVDQPQHF; DNA: TGTGCCAGCAGAAGATACCGAACATTAGGGGTTGATCAGCCCCAGCATTTT; J: TRBJ1-5; size: once; D: .; V: TRBV28
CDR3: CASSFNPNTGELFF; DNA: TGCGCCAGCAGCTTCAACCCGAACACCGGGGAGCTGTTTTTT; J: TRBJ2-2; size: .; D: .; V: TRBV5-1
CDR3: CASSFQGQSSYEQYF; DNA: TGTGCCAGCAGCTTCCAGGGACAGAGCTCCTACGAGCAGTACTTC; J: TRBJ2-7; size: .; D: TRBD1; V: TRBV7-9
CDR3: CASSLIHEQYF; DNA: TGTGCCAGCAGCTTAATCCACGAGCAGTACTTC; J: TRBJ2-7; size: .; D: .; V: TRBV7-9
CDR3: CASWRGGGGEYEKLFF; DNA: TGTGCCAGCTGGAGAGGGGGCGGAGGAGAGTATGAAAAACTGTTTTTT; J: TRBJ1-4; size: once; D: TRBD1; V: TRBV2
CDR3: CASSPRQGINQPQHF; DNA: TGTGCCAGTAGTCCAAGACAGGGGATCAATCAGCCCCAGCATTTT; J: TRBJ1-5; size: .; D: TRBD1; V: TRBV19
CDR3: CASSLFSYEQYF; DNA: TGTGCCAGCAGCTTGTTCAGCTACGAGCAGTACTTC; J: TRBJ2-7; size: .; D: .; V: TRBV5-6
CDR3: CASSSPGTGELFF; DNA: TGTGCCAGCAGTTCGCCGGGAACCGGGGAGCTGTTTTTT; J: TRBJ2-2; size: .; D: .; V: TRBV6-5
CDR3: CASRPTENTEAFF; DNA: TGTGCCAGCAGGCCAACAGAGAACACTGAAGCTTTCTTT; J: TRBJ1-1; size: many; D: .; V: TRBV27
CDR3: CASSSISGYTDTQYF; DNA: TGTGCCAGCAGCTCAATTAGCGGTTACACAGATACGCAGTATTTT; J: TRBJ2-3; size: few; D: .; V: TRBV11-2
CDR3: CASSWGPHEGQYF; DNA: TGTGCCAGCAGCTGGGGACCACATGAAGGGCAGTACTTC; J: TRBJ2-7; size: .; D: .; V: TRBV11-3
CDR3: CASSLGDRSGREPQHF; DNA: TGTGCCAGCAGCTTAGGGGACAGGAGCGGTAGGGAGCCCCAGCATTTT; J: TRBJ1-5; size: .; D: TRBD1; V: TRBV11-2
CDR3: CASSDGGTGGYNEQFF; DNA: TGTGCCAGCAGTGACGGCGGGACAGGGGGCTACAATGAGCAGTTCTTC; J: TRBJ2-1; size: once; D: TRBD1; V: TRBV28
CDR3: CAWTQGRQETQYF; DNA: TGTGCCTGGACACAGGGTCGTCAAGAGACCCAGTACTTC; J: TRBJ2-5; size: .; D: .; V: TRBV30
CDR3: CASSFSSGSYPGELFF; DNA: TGTGCCAGCAGTTTCTCTAGCGGGAGTTACCCCGGGGAGCTGTTTTTT; J: TRBJ2-2; size: .; D: TRBD2; V: TRBV27
CDR3: CASSFSYRFAGELFF; DNA: TGCGCCAGCAGCTTTTCGTACAGGTTTGCCGGGGAGCTGTTTTTT; J: TRBJ2-2; size: .; D: .; V: TRBV5-1
CDR3: CARETGTYEQYF; DNA: TGTGCCAGAGAGACGGGAACCTACGAGCAGTACTTC; J: TRBJ2-7; size: once; D: .; V: TRBV27
CDR3: CASSLTLARIGNEQFF; DNA: TGTGCCAGCAGCTTAACGCTAGCGCGGATCGGAAATGAGCAGTTCTTC; J: TRBJ2-1; size: .; D: .; V: TRBV7-3
CDR3: CASRGGQGRSSYEQYF; DNA: TGTGCCAGCAGGGGCGGACAGGGGCGGAGCTCCTACGAGCAGTACTTC; J: TRBJ2-7; size: .; D: TRBD1; V: TRBV2